This is a list of T cell receptor beta chains from one sample in a study of regulatory T cells in long-lasting Graves disease. MiXCR, applied by TCRdb to the multiplex PCR reads, yields one record per CDR3 protein. The sample yields around 430,000 distinct CDR3 sequences, roughly 22% seen once. This specimen consisted of peripheral blood mononuclear cells (PBMCs), obtained when the disease was refractory, from a patient treated with antithyroid drugs. These receptors were obtained from a female donor with Graves disease. CDR3s include the opening cysteine and the closing phenylalanine or tryptophan. Each record gives: V gene, J gene, CDR3 protein.

TRBV19,TRBJ1-2,CASTWAWTGRRLGYTF
TRBV14,TRBJ2-7,CASSPGSNYEQYF
TRBV5-6,TRBJ1-1,CASSPAGQGIQAFF
TRBV4-1,TRBJ1-1,CASSQDFGAFF
TRBV19,TRBJ1-2,CASRGTRWGYTF
TRBV6-2/TRBV6-3,TRBJ1-3,CASSYPGSSGNTIYF
TRBV28,TRBJ2-2,CASSFRGQGNTGELFF
TRBV7-2,TRBJ2-7,CASSPRESYEQYF
TRBV28,TRBJ2-7,CASAWGGEQYF
TRBV28,TRBJ2-5,CASSFGPGQETQYF
TRBV28,TRBJ2-7,CASSFLAPVGNEQYF
TRBV6-1,TRBJ2-6,CASSEAAGGLSGANVLTF
TRBV20-1,TRBJ2-5,CSAGVTGEETQYF
TRBV27,TRBJ2-7,CASSFWGTYEQYF
TRBV11-1,TRBJ2-7,CASSFQGTGSYEQYF
TRBV15,TRBJ2-1,CATSRDPRLDNEQFF
TRBV11-2,TRBJ2-5,CASSSHGVLVQETQYF
TRBV18,TRBJ1-2,CASSHRDNNYGYTF
TRBV11-2,TRBJ1-1,CASSLGPAAFF
TRBV12-3/TRBV12-4,TRBJ2-7,CASKGQSSYEQYF
TRBV9,TRBJ2-6,CASSAYLSGANALTF
TRBV28,TRBJ2-2,CASSLFPGELFF
TRBV6-2/TRBV6-3,TRBJ1-2,CASSSSLRDSDYGYTF
TRBV6-1,TRBJ1-1,CASSTGLRNTEAFF
TRBV19,TRBJ1-4,CASSNPRGDEKLFF
TRBV15,TRBJ1-1,CATSRHPRQGADTEAFF
TRBV28,TRBJ2-1,CASSLFRGPNEQFF
TRBV5-1,TRBJ1-1,CASSLAGRIEAFF
TRBV29-1,TRBJ2-7,CSVERRPYEQYF
TRBV5-1,TRBJ1-4,CASSFDREGEKLFF
TRBV9,TRBJ2-5,CASTGTSGSGETQYF
TRBV11-2,TRBJ1-1,CASSRTGSGTEAFF
TRBV6-1,TRBJ1-6,CASRSGHWTYNSPLHF
TRBV19,TRBJ2-7,CASTRTVNSYEQYF
TRBV4-1,TRBJ2-5,CASSQEPYQETQYF
TRBV12-3/TRBV12-4,TRBJ1-1,CASSLIDVTEAFF
TRBV29-1,TRBJ2-7,CSVDRDEVQYF
TRBV6-1,TRBJ2-5,CASSFLTSGQETQYF
TRBV20-1,TRBJ1-1,CSARAFGPTNTEAFF
TRBV7-9,TRBJ2-7,CASSLAGGAGEEQYF
TRBV6-1,TRBJ2-2,CASSPGGSNTGELFF
TRBV4-1,TRBJ1-5,CASSQDLGNNQPQHF
TRBV28,TRBJ1-5,CASSYRYVFSNQPQHF
TRBV11-1,TRBJ1-2,CASGFAGTGYGYTF
TRBV30,TRBJ1-3,CAWSPSSGNTIYF
TRBV20-1,TRBJ1-1,CSASPHTTANTEAFF
TRBV28,TRBJ1-5,CASRSPGVNQPQHF
TRBV18,TRBJ2-7,CASSPGTSPVEQYF
TRBV28,TRBJ1-2,CASTTRGLPGYGYTF
TRBV6-2/TRBV6-3,TRBJ1-1,CASRRGIQGGGTEAFF
TRBV20-1,TRBJ1-5,CSARGDRDAPQHF
TRBV2,TRBJ2-7,CASSVGEQYF
TRBV11-3,TRBJ2-7,CASSQAATYEQYF
TRBV7-2,TRBJ1-4,CASSPSTGSNEKLFF